The rows below give T cell receptor beta chains drawn from one sample of a study of a mutant IDH1 vaccine in newly diagnosed glioma. Their antigen targets remain unknown. Clones were sequenced by immunoSEQ multiplex PCR, and TCRdb holds only the in-frame ones, with some missing. The data hold about 27,000 clones, with roughly 82% observed a single time. The material was PBMCs, obtained from a glioma patient whose treatment included an IDH1 peptide vaccine. These TCRs come from a man aged 50-60 years with glioma. Each CDR3 is given with its conserved first and last residue. The D gene is left open where the match is weak. Clone sizes are given selectively: once, few, many, or a class where the clone is expanded.

V gene,clone size,J gene,D gene,CDR3 DNA,CDR3 protein
TRBV19,.,TRBJ1-4,TRBD1,TGTGCCAGTAGTACGACAGGGGATGGTAGAAAACTGTTTTTT,CASSTTGDGRKLFF
TRBV7-8,.,TRBJ2-1,TRBD1,TGTGCCAGCAGCCCAGACAGGGTTACTGATGAGCAGTTCTTC,CASSPDRVTDEQFF
TRBV19,.,TRBJ2-5,.,TGTGCCAGTAAACAACTTACTGGGGGCAAGGGGACCCAGTACTTC,CASKQLTGGKGTQYF
TRBV6-6,.,TRBJ2-2,.,TGTGCCAGCAGTATCGGACAGAGGAACACCGGGGAGCTGTTTTTT,CASSIGQRNTGELFF
TRBV6-6,once,TRBJ1-5,.,TGTGCCAGCACCCCGACAGGCTTGAGCAATCAGCCCCAGCATTTT,CASTPTGLSNQPQHF
TRBV29-1,.,TRBJ1-1,.,TGCAGCGGGGGGGGGAACATGAACACTGAAGCTTTCTTT,CSGGGNMNTEAFF
TRBV6-5,.,TRBJ2-1,.,TGTGCCAGCAGAGACGGGACTGGATCCTACAATGAGCAGTTCTTC,CASRDGTGSYNEQFF
TRBV27,.,TRBJ2-7,.,TGTGCCACCAAATGGTACCGGGAGAGTGATGGCGAGCAGTACTTC,CATKWYRESDGEQYF
TRBV11-3,.,TRBJ2-5,.,TGTGCCAGCAGCTTATCTTCCAGGGAGACCCAGTACTTC,CASSLSSRETQYF
TRBV2,few,TRBJ1-1,TRBD1,TGTGCCAGCGCGGGACAGGCTGGGAACACTGAAGCTTTCTTT,CASAGQAGNTEAFF
TRBV25-1,.,TRBJ2-2,.,TGTGCCAGCAGTGAATATAACGGGGAGCTGTTTTTT,CASSEYNGELFF
TRBV7-9,.,TRBJ2-2,.,TGTGCCAGCAGCTTCCCCACCGGGGAGCTGTTTTTT,CASSFPTGELFF
TRBV29-1,.,TRBJ2-3,.,TGCAGCGTTAGTCCAGGTCGTGATACGCAGTATTTT,CSVSPGRDTQYF
TRBV5-4,.,TRBJ1-1,TRBD1,TGTGCCAGCAGCTCATCGACAGGGGTCACTGAAGCTTTCTTT,CASSSSTGVTEAFF
TRBV6-5,.,TRBJ2-5,.,TGTGCCAGCAGTTACTTTGGGGGGCAAGAGACCCAGTACTTC,CASSYFGGQETQYF
TRBV29-1,.,TRBJ2-7,.,TGCAGCGTTGGGGGGGAAAGCGGTTACGAGCAGTACTTC,CSVGGESGYEQYF
TRBV18,.,TRBJ2-2,TRBD1,TGTGCCAGCTCACCGGGACAGGAAAACACCGGGGAGCTGTTTTTT,CASSPGQENTGELFF
TRBV28,.,TRBJ1-4,TRBD1,TGTGCCAGCCAGGGGGGGGCAGATGAAAAACTGTTTTTT,CASQGGADEKLFF
TRBV19,few,TRBJ1-1,.,TGTGCCAGTAGTTATCGCCGACAGACCCAGAACACTGAAGCTTTCTTT,CASSYRRQTQNTEAFF
TRBV7-9,once,TRBJ2-4,.,TGTGCCAGCAGCTCCTCTGGAGGCATCAACATTCAGTACTTC,CASSSSGGINIQYF
TRBV5-4,.,TRBJ1-1,.,TGTGCCAGCAGCTTGCGCCCCGGGAGAGTGAACACTGAAGCTTTCTTT,CASSLRPGRVNTEAFF
TRBV18,.,TRBJ2-5,.,TGTGCCAGCTCCCCAGCGAGGGGGGAGACCCAGTACTTC,CASSPARGETQYF
TRBV11-3,.,TRBJ2-7,TRBD2,TGTGCCAGCAGCTTAGAGGGCGGGAGTAGCGTTGGCGAGCAGTACTTC,CASSLEGGSSVGEQYF
TRBV4-1,.,TRBJ2-6,.,TGCGCCAGCAGCCAAGGGCCCGACAAGGGGAGAGGGGCCAACGTCCTGACTTTC,CASSQGPDKGRGANVLTF
TRBV7-7,few,TRBJ1-2,.,TGTGCCAGCAGCCCCACCCCCAGGCCGAGGAGTGGCTACACCTTC,CASSPTPRPRSGYTF
TRBV10-3,.,TRBJ1-5,.,TGTGCCATCAGCGCCCCAGGGACCCCCCAGCATTTT,CAISAPGTPQHF
TRBV5-1,.,TRBJ2-7,TRBD1,TGCGCCAGCAGCTTGGAGGGGGCTCGGTACGAGCAGTACTTC,CASSLEGARYEQYF
TRBV5-4,.,TRBJ1-6,TRBD1,TGTGCCAGCAGCAGACAGGGAGTCGGTTCACCCCTCCACTTT,CASSRQGVGSPLHF
TRBV2,.,TRBJ1-1,.,TGTGCCAGCATCGGGGTTGGGAACACTGAAGCTTTCTTT,CASIGVGNTEAFF
TRBV2,.,TRBJ1-1,TRBD1,TGTGCCAGCTTGGGGACAGGGATCAACACTGAAGCTTTCTTT,CASLGTGINTEAFF
TRBV27,.,TRBJ2-5,TRBD1,TGTGCCAGCAGTGCCGGGACAGGGCAAGAGACCCAGTACTTC,CASSAGTGQETQYF
TRBV7-6,.,TRBJ1-1,.,TGTGCCAGCAGCTATGGGACTTCAACTGAAGCTTTCTTT,CASSYGTSTEAFF
TRBV2,.,TRBJ2-3,TRBD1,TGTGCCAGCAGAGCCTGGACAGGGGCGAGCACAGATACGCAGTATTTT,CASRAWTGASTDTQYF
TRBV6-1,.,TRBJ2-3,TRBD2,TGTGCCAGCAGCTCTAGCGGGGGGGTCCCAGATACGCAGTATTTT,CASSSSGGVPDTQYF
TRBV4-3,.,TRBJ1-6,.,TGCGCCAGCAGCCAAGTGGGGGTAGGTAATTCACCCCTCCACTTT,CASSQVGVGNSPLHF
TRBV5-1,.,TRBJ2-5,TRBD1,TGCGCCAGCAGACCACTGGGGAACAGGGGCGTCCAAGAGACCCAGTACTTC,CASRPLGNRGVQETQYF
TRBV4-1,.,TRBJ2-7,TRBD1,TGCGCCAGCAGCCAAGCCAGGGGGCAGGATGATAGCGAGCAGTACTTC,CASSQARGQDDSEQYF
TRBV5-6,.,TRBJ1-2,TRBD1,TGTGCCAGCAGCCCAGGGGGAAGGGTCTACTATGGCTACACCTTC,CASSPGGRVYYGYTF
TRBV2,few,TRBJ1-1,.,TGTGCCAGCTATAAGCCATCAGGGGACACTGAAGCTTTCTTT,CASYKPSGDTEAFF
TRBV30,.,TRBJ2-5,.,TGTGCCTGGAGTGAGGCAGGGAAGACCCAGTACTTC,CAWSEAGKTQYF
TRBV29-1,.,TRBJ2-1,TRBD2,TGCAGCTTTTATCTAGCGGGAAATGACAATGAGCAGTTCTTC,CSFYLAGNDNEQFF
TRBV19,few,TRBJ2-7,TRBD1,TGTGCCAGTAGTGAGAGCCTATTGACAGGGGTCTACGAGCAGTACTTC,CASSESLLTGVYEQYF
TRBV9,.,TRBJ2-1,TRBD2,TGTGCCAGCAGCGTGGGGACTAACTCCTACAATGAGCAGTTCTTC,CASSVGTNSYNEQFF
TRBV7-9,.,TRBJ2-2,.,TGTGCCAGCAGCAGGGAAGCAACCGGGGAGCTGTTTTTT,CASSREATGELFF
TRBV4-3,.,TRBJ2-2,TRBD1,TGCGCCAGCAGCCAACAAGCCTTGGACAGGGGCTACACCGGGGAGCTGTTTTTT,CASSQQALDRGYTGELFF
TRBV13,.,TRBJ2-7,TRBD1,TGTGCCAGCAGCTTTGGGACAGGGGGCAACGAGCAGTACTTC,CASSFGTGGNEQYF